This entry concerns a single T cell receptor beta chain. The data belong to a study of cytomegalovirus exposure and HLA in healthy donors. Germline V gene data show CDR1 as MDHEN and CDR2 as SYDVKM. This CDR3 has 12 amino acids. The V end lost 8 bases, the J end lost 8 bases, and 15 bases lay between the germline ends. Vbeta (60) and Jbeta (13) primers were used in the PCR. Method: immunoSEQ multiplex PCR; TCRdb's copy keeps in-frame clones and lacks some. The data contain about 160,000 clones, over 75% of them seen just once; the ten biggest clones take up about 0.93%. The chain has TRBV28 and TRBJ1-2, with D possibly matching TRBD1 (6 bases). Sequencing was done on a sample of PBMCs. The sequence was collected from a woman aged 50 to 60 in good health and CMV-seropositive. The CDR3 DNA sequence: TGTGCCAGCTATGAACAGGGTAGAGGCTACACCTTC. Protein sequence: CASYEQGRGYTF.